This T cell receptor beta chain derives from a study of beta chain features in type 1 diabetes. There are a few counts of this clone. What it recognizes is unknown. The sequenced template was cDNA made from the entire isolated RNA. Using immunoSEQ multiplex PCR, the repertoire was profiled, and TCRdb retains in-frame clones only, with some absent. The repertoire holds about 340,000 clones, with approximately 9.9% as singletons. Study-wide points: It was not settled here whether HLA type affects TCRB rearrangement. Shortening of TCRB CDR3s, moderate but significant, appeared in all four CD4+ subsets of Type 1 diabetes patients.

Source material: central memory CD4+ T cells from blood. The clonotype comes from a man aged 25-45 years with type 1 diabetes.

CDR3 amino acids: CASSSTGTRNEQYF. For the CDR3, the DNA is TGCGCCAGCAGCAGTACCGGGACGCGAAACGAGCAGTACTTC. The chain joins TRBV5-1 to TRBJ2-7; TRBD1 or TRBD2 may be the D gene (5 bases each). The CDR3 consists of 14 residues. The germline gives CDR1 SGHRS, CDR2 YFSETQ. Trimming shortened V by 4 bases and J by 5 bases, and 16 bases separated the two germline ends.